One and the same sample provided the 23 T cell receptor beta chains below, sequenced in a study of human T cells and chemical hapten exposure (dated by TCRdb to the early 2020s). Library preparation was by RACE. Sequenced using a NextSeq 500. The raw public reads went through TCRdb reprocessing: fastp at Q25, MiXCR clone calling, in-frame beta chains kept. Here each entry gathers all rows of one CDR3 protein and keeps the most common genes and DNA. The table for this sample lists 120,000 or so distinct CDR3 sequences; roughly 14% of them were counted only once. Around 2.7% of the sample lies in the top ten. The time point label on this specimen signifies: pre-sensitization, week 0. The treatment or condition label on this specimen signifies: therapeutic diphenylcyclopropenone sensitization with weekly scalp DPC. The sequenced sample was whole blood, obtained in connection with sensitization to the hapten diphenylcyclopropenone (DPC). Every receptor here comes from a woman aged 18-30 years with alopecia areata. Some clones in this sample may be carry-over from other donors' samples.

The chain combines TRBV7-9 with TRBJ1-1, with D perhaps TRBD1 (6 bases). Trimming removed 5 bases from V and 7 bases from J, with 11 bases in between. The germline gives CDR1 SEHNR, CDR2 FQNEAQ (reference sequence). The CDR3 runs 12 residues. This CDR3 is CASSRQGIEAFF. CDR3 DNA sequence: TGTGCCAGCAGCCGCCAGGGGATTGAAGCTTTCTTT.

Ten or more counts support this clonotype. This CDR3 reads CASSFRGRETQYF. DNA of the CDR3: TGTGCCAGCAGTTTTCGGGGAAGAGAGACCCAGTACTTC. The chain carries TRBV12-3 or TRBV12-4 and TRBJ2-5; TRBD2 is a possible D gene (5 bases). CDR3 length equals 13 residues. V lost 3 bases and J lost 4, with 9 bases in between.

This clonotype was seen only a few times. This chain uses TRBV28 with TRBJ2-1, with unresolved D. This CDR3 spans 11 amino acids. CDR1 and CDR2 (germline): MDHEN, SYDVKM. Trimming took off 3 bases at V and 7 bases at J, with 4 bases between the two ends. The CDR3 loop reads CASSLRNEQFF. DNA of the CDR3: TGTGCCAGCAGTTTGAGGAATGAGCAGTTCTTC.

The rearrangement joins TRBV6-6 to TRBJ1-2; perhaps TRBD1 as D (5 bases). Germline assignment: CDR1 MNHNY and CDR2 SVGAGI (reference sequence). The CDR3 has 13 amino acids. V lost 2 bases and J 4 bases, leaving 8 bases between the germline ends. CDR3 bases: TGTGCCAGCAGTTACGAGACAGCCTATGGCTACACCTTC. This codes for CASSYETAYGYTF.

The sample holds a few counts of this clonotype. The chain joins TRBV7-9 to TRBJ2-7, with 10 bases fitting TRBD2. CDR1 is SEHNR and CDR2 is FQNEAQ in the germline V gene (reference sequence). V shed 4 bases and J 5 bases; nucleotides not matched to a gene: 5. The CDR3 sequence is 14 residues long. The CDR3 DNA reads as TGTGCCAGCAGCTCGGGACTAGCGTCGCACGAGCAGTACTTC. Translating gives CASSSGLASHEQYF.

This clonotype has a count of ten or more. The V call is TRBV4-3, the J call TRBJ2-7; 8 bases agree with TRBD1. The ends lost 4 bases at V and 5 bases at J; junction bases unmatched: 10. The CDR3 length is 15 residues. In germline, CDR1 is LGHNA, CDR2 YSLEER. The CDR3: CASSRKDREGNEQYF. The CDR3 coding sequence is TGCGCCAGCAGCCGAAAGGACAGGGAAGGTAACGAGCAGTACTTC.

This clonotype has just a few counts. The chain links TRBV5-5 to TRBJ2-2, with 9 bases that match TRBD1. The CDR3 consists of 15 residues. Germline V gene sequence: CDR1 SGHKS, CDR2 YYEKEE (reference sequence). Unmatched junction bases numbered 7, after V lost 5 bases and J lost 5 bases. CDR3 in amino acids: CASRRDRVETGELFF. Written as DNA, the CDR3 is TGTGCCAGCAGGAGGGACAGGGTAGAAACCGGGGAGCTGTTTTTT. The full variable domain, its missing parts supplied by reference TRBV5-5 and TRBJ2-2, is DAGVTQSPTHLIKTRGQQVTLRCSPISGHKSVSWYQQVLGQGPQFIFQYYEKEERGRGNFPDRFSARQFPNYSSELNVNALLLGDSALYLCASRRDRVETGELFFGEGSRLTVL.

This clonotype came up once. This rearrangement joins TRBV6-6 to TRBJ1-1; tentatively, D is TRBD1 (6 bases). Germline CDR1 and CDR2: MNHNY and SVGAGI (reference sequence). This CDR3 contains 16 residues. The ends were cut back, 2 bases at V and 3 bases at J, with 16 bases in the middle. The CDR3: CASSYRVVEGDTEAFF. As DNA, the CDR3 is TGTGCCAGCAGTTACCGGGTTGTGGAGGGGGACACTGAAGCTTTCTTT.

In its sample, this clonotype was seen many times. The chain has TRBV20-1 and TRBJ1-5, with D possibly TRBD1 on 6 matching bases. The V end lost 6 bases, the J end lost 9 bases, and 15 bases lay between the germline ends. The CDR3 covers 12 residues. The germline gives CDR1 DFQATT, CDR2 SNEGSKA (reference sequence). The CDR3 here is CSALAGAGPQHF. DNA for the CDR3: TGCAGTGCCCTAGCAGGGGCGGGGCCCCAGCATTTT.

This clonotype was counted ten times or more. V is TRBV27 and J is TRBJ2-1, with no clear D. The V gene lost 2 bases and the J gene lost 5 bases, with 1 base spanning the gap. CDR1 is MNHEY and CDR2 is SMNVEV in the germline V gene (reference sequence). This CDR3 region has 11 residues. CDR3 sequence (DNA): TGTGCCAGCAGTTTAAACAATGAGCAGTTCTTC. Encoded protein: CASSLNNEQFF.

The chain combines TRBV30 with TRBJ2-5; TRBD2 aligns across 9 bases. CDR3 size: 16 residues. CDR1 is GTSNPN, CDR2 SVGIG, per germline (reference sequence). V lost 0 bases to trimming and J lost 3 bases; unmatched junction nucleotides: 8. The CDR3, as DNA: TGTGCCTGGAGTGTAAATCGAGCGGGGGGAGAAGAGACCCAGTACTTC. It encodes CAWSVNRAGGEETQYF.

The chain joins TRBV5-1 to TRBJ2-1; possibly TRBD2 for D (6 bases). The CDR3 runs to 14 residues. Germline loops: CDR1 SGHRS, CDR2 YFSETQ. V was shortened by 4 bases and J by 8 bases, with 16 bases between the two germline ends. CDR3 region: CASSGVGLADEQFF. The CDR3 nucleotides read TGCGCCAGCAGCGGTGTGGGACTCGCAGATGAGCAGTTCTTC.

This clonotype was observed a few times. The V and J genes are TRBV3-1 and TRBJ1-1, with 7 bases matching TRBD1. Germline CDR1 LGHDT, CDR2 YNNKEL (reference sequence). With V trimmed by 1 base and J by 1 base, 3 bases remained unmatched. This CDR3 region has 15 residues. This chain's CDR3 is CASSQGRQGNTEAFF. The CDR3 DNA reads as TGTGCCAGCAGCCAAGGCCGACAGGGGAACACTGAAGCTTTCTTT.

V and J are TRBV30 and TRBJ2-1, with unresolved D. Looked up from germline, CDR1 is GTSNPN and CDR2 is SVGIG (reference sequence). V dropped 1 base and J dropped 10 bases, with 8 bases sitting between them. The length of the CDR3 is 11 residues. The CDR3 DNA follows: TGTGCCTGGAGTGCCGTTTCCGAGCAGTTCTTC. Translated, it gives CAWSAVSEQFF.

This sequence joins TRBV29-1 and TRBJ2-7, with D hard to call. Trimming removed 7 bases from V and 2 bases from J, with 12 bases in between. The CDR3 length is 12 residues. Per the germline V gene, CDR1 is SQVTM and CDR2 is ANQGSEA. The CDR3 DNA sequence: TGCAGCGCTGGAGCTACAGCCTACGAGCAGTACTTC. Amino acids: CSAGATAYEQYF.

The chain carries TRBV4-1 and TRBJ1-1; D remains ambiguous. The CDR3 is made up of 15 amino acids. The germline V gene encodes CDR1 MGHRA and CDR2 YSYEKL. Trimming removed 0 bases from V and 0 bases from J, with 8 bases in between. CDR3 bases: TGCGCCAGCAGCCAAGAAGGCCTGATGAACACTGAAGCTTTCTTT. Translation: CASSQEGLMNTEAFF.

J is TRBJ2-5 and V is TRBV3-1, with TRBD2 as a possible D gene (5 bases). CDR3 length: 17 residues. Germline CDR1 reads LGHDT; CDR2 reads YNNKEL (reference sequence). Between the trimmed V and J ends, which lost 0 bases and 4 bases, there was a span of 18 bases. Here the CDR3 DNA reads TGTGCCAGCAGCCAAGACACCCGAAGTCCGAGGGTAGAGACCCAGTACTTC. This sequence encodes CASSQDTRSPRVETQYF.

This clonotype was found a few times. This chain joins TRBV4-3 and TRBJ1-1; perhaps TRBD1 as D (5 bases). V was pared by 0 bases and J by 5 bases, with 13 bases between. The CDR3 extends over 15 amino acids. Germline assignment: CDR1 LGHNA and CDR2 YSLEER. The DNA of the CDR3 is TGCGCCAGCAGCCAAGATGTACGAGGGGAAACTGAAGCTTTCTTT. Its translation: CASSQDVRGETEAFF.

This clonotype was counted a few times. The CDR3 spells CASSPARDRSYEQYF. CDR3 DNA sequence: TGTGCCAGCTCACCGGCTCGGGACAGGAGCTACGAGCAGTACTTC. This chain connects TRBV18 to TRBJ2-7; 8 nucleotides match TRBD1. J gave up 3 bases and V 3 bases, and 7 bases lay outside the gene matches. The CDR3 is made up of 15 amino acids. Germline V lookup: CDR1 KGHSH, CDR2 LQKENI.

V is TRBV6-5 and J is TRBJ2-2; the D call may be TRBD1 or TRBD2 (6 bases each). The CDR3 loop spans 17 amino acids. CDR1 and CDR2 from the germline V gene are MNHEY and SVGAGI. Between the trimmed V and J ends, which lost 0 bases and 4 bases, there was a span of 15 bases. CDR3 sequence: CASSYSPLGGTTGELFF. The CDR3 DNA reads TGTGCCAGCAGTTACTCCCCGCTAGGGGGGACCACCGGGGAGCTGTTTTTT.

V is TRBV12-3 or TRBV12-4 and J is TRBJ2-3; TRBD2 matches 11 bases. V shed 5 bases and J 2 bases; nucleotides not matched to a gene: 9. The CDR3 spans 17 residues. CDR3 loop: CASSGTVLAGVTDTQYF. DNA of the CDR3: TGTGCCAGCAGTGGAACAGTACTAGCGGGGGTCACAGATACGCAGTATTTT.

This clonotype was recorded a few times. The V call is TRBV6-1, the J call TRBJ2-3; 8 bases match TRBD1. Germline V CDR1 and CDR2: MNHNS, SASEGT. The V segment lost 1 base and the J segment 3 bases; nucleotides outside the gene matches: 3. CDR3 length equals 15 residues. The CDR3: CASSEGTGKTDTQYF. CDR3 DNA sequence: TGTGCCAGCAGTGAAGGGACAGGGAAGACAGATACGCAGTATTTT.

The chain recombines TRBV21-1 with TRBJ2-5; the DNA was not used to check the table's D call, TRBD2. TRBV21-1 is a documented pseudogene. The CDR3 length is 19 residues. CDR3 coding DNA: TGTGCCAGCAGCCACCGGGGACTAGCGGGGTGCCACCTCCAAGAGACCCAGTACTTC. It encodes CASSHRGLAGCHLQETQYF.